What follows are 26 T cell receptor beta chains derived from one specimen sequenced in a study of Ad26.COV2.S vaccination and SARS-CoV-2 variants. The treatment: around 19 received Ad26.COV2.S at low or high dose, single or two shots; 5 received placebo; per-sample allocation not given. The study sampled participants on day 63 after the first vaccine or placebo injection. TCRdb keeps only in-frame clones here, not all; method: immunoSEQ multiplex PCR. The profile covers fewer than 800,000 clones, with more than 80% appearing a single time and about 1.5% taken by the ten largest. Sequencing used peripheral blood, obtained in a trial of Ad26.COV2.S vaccine versus placebo. All receptors come from a person aged 18-60 years who received the Ad26.COV2.S COVID-19 vaccine or a placebo.

The chain carries TRBV7-2 and TRBJ1-3; tentatively, D is TRBD1 (5 bases). Germline V CDR1 and CDR2: SGHTA, FQGNSA. V lost 3 bases and J lost 12, with 21 bases in between. This CDR3 is built from 15 residues. CDR3 sequence reads: CASSFSDAWMRGIYF. The CDR3 region has the DNA TGTGCCAGCAGCTTTTCAGACGCCTGGATGAGGGGCATATATTTT. The whole variable domain, filled in from reference TRBV7-2 and TRBJ1-3, reads GAGVSQSPSNKVTEKGKDVELRCDPISGHTALYWYRQSLGQGLEFLIYFQGNSAPDKSGLPSDRFSAERTGGSVSTLTIQRTQQEDSAVYLCASSFSDAWMRGIYFGEGSWLTVV.

The chain carries TRBV7-2 and TRBJ1-2; 7 bases are a match to TRBD1. The CDR3 totals 14 residues. Germline CDR1 and CDR2: SGHTA and FQGNSA. V lost 5 bases to trimming and J lost 3 bases; unmatched junction nucleotides: 6. CDR3 DNA sequence: TGTGCCAGCAGCCCTACCAGGGGGGACTATGGCTACACCTTC. Residues: CASSPTRGDYGYTF.

The chain couples TRBV9 to TRBJ2-1; D is possibly TRBD2 (6 bases). The CDR3 consists of 14 residues. V gave up 0 bases and J gave up 7 bases, with 11 bases separating them. Germline V gives CDR1 SGDLS, CDR2 YYNGEE. The DNA of the CDR3 is TGTGCCAGCAGCGTAGGCGGGGACTCAAATGAGCAGTTCTTC. Translation: CASSVGGDSNEQFF.

On this clone: The same CDR3 also results from other DNA sequences found in this sample. CDR3 region: CASSFGGYTEAFF. CDR3 bases: TGTGCCAGCAGTTTCGGCGGATACACTGAAGCTTTCTTT. The chain links TRBV12-3 or TRBV12-4 to TRBJ1-1; no clear D. V lost 3 bases and J 3 bases, leaving 8 bases between the germline ends. This CDR3 is built from 13 residues.

This chain connects TRBV3-1 (or the pseudogene TRBV3-2) to TRBJ2-2; D tentatively fits TRBD1 or TRBD2 (5 bases each). V dropped 4 bases and J dropped 6 bases, with 15 bases sitting between them. The CDR3 is made up of 15 amino acids. Germline V lookup: CDR1 LGHDT, CDR2 YNNKEL (reference sequence). The CDR3 region is CASSPGDGKAGELFF. CDR3 in DNA: TGTGCCAGCAGCCCCGGGGACGGGAAGGCCGGGGAGCTGTTTTTT.

The V and J genes are TRBV25-1 and TRBJ2-1; TRBD2 agrees at 14 bases. The junction had 8 bases not matched to a gene; V was cut back by 5 bases and J by 2 bases. CDR3 length equals 18 residues. The germline gives CDR1 MGHDK, CDR2 SYGVNS. CDR3 protein: CASSRGLAGDPTYNEQFF. CDR3 nucleotide sequence: TGTGCCAGCAGTAGGGGACTAGCGGGAGACCCGACCTACAATGAGCAGTTCTTC.

Here the CDR3 reads CASSPPGQGETGELFF. As DNA, the CDR3 is TGTGCCAGCAGCCCCCCGGGACAGGGGGAAACCGGGGAGCTGTTTTTT. The chain is built from TRBV11-2 and TRBJ2-2; 11 positions match TRBD1. CDR3 size: 16 residues. CDR1 SGHAT and CDR2 FQNNGV come from the germline V gene. V was pared by 5 bases and J by 5 bases, with 7 bases of the junction left unmatched.

V gene TRBV4-1 combines with J gene TRBJ2-1; TRBD2 matches 8 bases. From germline, CDR1 is MGHRA and CDR2 YSYEKL. J gave up 5 bases and V 1 base, and 7 bases lay outside the gene matches. The CDR3 loop spans 16 amino acids. The CDR3 reads CASSQVGRGGDNEQFF. DNA of the CDR3: TGCGCCAGCAGCCAAGTAGGCCGGGGGGGGGACAATGAGCAGTTCTTC.

This chain uses TRBV20-1 with TRBJ2-5, with D hard to call. V was cut by 6 bases and J by 4 bases, with 9 bases left in between. The CDR3 loop spans 11 amino acids. CDR1 and CDR2 (germline): DFQATT, SNEGSKA (reference sequence). In nucleotides, the CDR3 is TGCAGTGCCAAGAGTAGAGAGACCCAGTACTTC. Its protein is CSAKSRETQYF.

A note on this clone: Within the sample, other DNA sequences also encode this same CDR3. The J gene is TRBJ1-2, the V gene TRBV9, with D possibly being TRBD1 (5 bases). This CDR3 is built from 12 residues. V lost 0 bases to trimming and J lost 6 bases, with 6 bases between them. Germline CDR1 and CDR2: SGDLS and YYNGEE. The CDR3 reads CASSVAGNGYTF. CDR3 nucleotide sequence: TGTGCCAGCAGCGTAGCAGGGAATGGCTACACCTTC.

The chain links TRBV19 to TRBJ1-1, with TRBD1 matching 7 bases. The V and J ends lost 3 bases and 5 bases, in that order; junction bases with no gene match: 6. The CDR3 is 14 residues long. The germline gives CDR1 LNHDA, CDR2 SQIVND (reference sequence). This CDR3 is CASSIYRGGTEAFF. The CDR3 nucleotides are TGTGCCAGTAGTATTTACAGGGGAGGAACTGAAGCTTTCTTT.

The V gene is TRBV19, the J gene TRBJ1-5; D gene ambiguous. This CDR3 is 13 amino acids long. Germline lookup yields CDR1 LNHDA and CDR2 SQIVND (reference sequence). Trimming removed 2 bases from V and 7 bases from J, with 9 bases in between. The CDR3 sequence is CASSIPPFQPQHF. CDR3 bases: TGTGCCAGTAGTATACCCCCATTCCAGCCCCAGCATTTT. Full variable domain (outside the CDR3, taken from reference TRBV19 and TRBJ1-5): DGGITQSPKYLFRKEGQNVTLSCEQNLNHDAMYWYRQDPGQGLRLIYYSQIVNDFQKGDIAEGYSVSREKKESFPLTVTSAQKNPTAFYLCASSIPPFQPQHFGDGTRLSIL.

This clone was counted a few times. The chain's CDR3 is CASSLAGGYGYTF. CDR3 sequence (DNA): TGTGCCAGCAGCTTGGCCGGGGGATATGGCTACACCTTC. The chain uses TRBV5-5 and TRBJ1-2; the D gene is possibly TRBD1 (5 bases). The CDR3 sequence is 13 residues long. V lost 0 bases to trimming and J lost 5 bases, with 8 bases between them. From germline, CDR1 is SGHKS and CDR2 YYEKEE (reference sequence).

The V gene is TRBV3-1 (or the pseudogene TRBV3-2), the J gene TRBJ2-4; a weak D match, TRBD1 (6 bases). The CDR3 consists of 18 residues. The V end was cut by 4 bases, the J end by 1 base, with 20 bases between. CDR1 is LGHDT, CDR2 YNNKEL, per germline (reference sequence). CDR3 coding DNA: TGTGCCAGCAGCCCATGGTCAGGGGCCCAAGGGGCCAAAAACATTCAGTACTTC. It encodes CASSPWSGAQGAKNIQYF.

This clone was seen a few times. V is TRBV5-1 and J is TRBJ1-1; D is undetermined. The CDR3 sequence is 13 residues long. With 2 bases removed from V and 1 base from J, the gap between germline ends came to 6 bases. Germline V CDR1 and CDR2: SGHRS, YFSETQ. The CDR3: CASSFRPNTEAFF. The DNA for the CDR3 is TGCGCCAGCAGCTTTCGTCCGAACACTGAAGCTTTCTTT. The whole variable domain, filled in from reference TRBV5-1 and TRBJ1-1, reads KAGVTQTPRYLIKTRGQQVTLSCSPISGHRSVSWYQQTPGQGLQFLFEYFSETQRNKGNFPGRFSGRQFSNSRSEMNVSTLELGDSALYLCASSFRPNTEAFFGQGTRLTVV.

This chain uses TRBV10-1 with TRBJ2-3, with 7 bases that match TRBD1. Trimming at V came to 4 bases and at J to 1 base, leaving 5 bases not matched to a gene. Germline lookup yields CDR1 WNHNN and CDR2 SYGVQD (reference sequence). The CDR3 totals 15 residues. The CDR3 sequence: CASSGVGQGTDTQYF. DNA for the CDR3: TGCGCCAGCAGTGGGGTCGGACAGGGCACAGATACGCAGTATTTT.

The chain recombines TRBV7-2 with TRBJ1-5; D gene unclear. Germline CDR1 and CDR2: SGHTA and FQGNSA. The CDR3 is 16 residues long. Trimming took 5 bases from V and 5 from J, leaving 19 bases between them. CDR3 in amino acids: CASSRWMAPGDQPQHF. The CDR3 DNA sequence: TGTGCCAGCAGCCGGTGGATGGCCCCCGGGGATCAGCCCCAGCATTTT.

The chain links TRBV24-1 to TRBJ2-3, with 8 bases that match TRBD2. This CDR3 contains 16 residues. Trimming removed 0 bases from V and 4 bases from J; junction bases left unmatched: 5. Germline V gene sequence: CDR1 KGHDR, CDR2 SFDVKD. The CDR3 protein is CATSDLREGLADTQYF. CDR3 bases: TGTGCCACCAGTGATTTGCGGGAGGGCCTCGCAGATACGCAGTATTTT.

The rearrangement links TRBV7-8 to TRBJ2-7; D unclear. Trimming shortened V by 1 base and J by 3 bases, and 7 bases separated the two germline ends. CDR3 length: 13 amino acids. Germline loops: CDR1 SGHVS, CDR2 FQNEAQ. The CDR3 sequence is CASSLVRVYEQYF. CDR3 DNA: TGTGCCAGCAGCTTAGTTCGGGTCTACGAGCAGTACTTC.

The rearrangement links TRBV27 to TRBJ2-1, with D hard to call. The CDR3 loop spans 11 amino acids. The germline V gene has CDR1 MNHEY and CDR2 SMNVEV (reference sequence). The V and J ends lost 4 bases and 4 bases respectively, with 2 bases between them. The CDR3 nucleotides are TGTGCCAGCAGTTGGTACAATGAGCAGTTCTTC. It codes for CASSWYNEQFF.

CDR3 DNA sequence: TGTGCCAGTTCTCGTTTTGCGCTCTACAATGAGCAGTTCTTC. Protein product: CASSRFALYNEQFF. The V and J genes are TRBV19 and TRBJ2-1, with D hard to call. The CDR3 length is 14 residues. Germline CDR1 and CDR2: LNHDA and SQIVND (reference sequence). Between the trimmed V and J ends, which lost 8 bases and 3 bases, there was a span of 14 bases.

V usage is TRBV27 and J usage is TRBJ1-2; D gene uncertain. CDR1 is MNHEY, CDR2 SMNVEV, per germline (reference sequence). Trimming took 1 base from V and 5 from J, leaving 14 bases between them. This CDR3 comprises 15 residues. The CDR3 loop reads CASSLLGSPLYGYTF. The CDR3 DNA follows: TGTGCCAGCAGTTTATTGGGGTCCCCTCTATATGGCTACACCTTC.

The chain has TRBV6-5 and TRBJ2-1; D may be TRBD2 (7 bases). V was pared by 7 bases and J by 8 bases, with 12 bases between. CDR3 size: 12 residues. Per germline, CDR1 MNHEY and CDR2 SVGAGI. The CDR3 nucleotides read TGTGCCAGCACAAGGGGGGGCGATGAGCAGTTCTTC. This encodes CASTRGGDEQFF.

The chain links TRBV6-1 to TRBJ2-3; D ambiguous. Germline-derived CDR1 and CDR2 are MNHNS and SASEGT. The CDR3 spans 12 residues. V was shortened by 1 base and J by 6 bases, with 5 bases between the two germline ends. The DNA for the CDR3 is TGTGCCAGCAGTGAAGTCTTTGATACGCAGTATTTT. The encoded protein is CASSEVFDTQYF.

This chain links TRBV6-2 or TRBV6-3 with TRBJ2-1; weak D call: TRBD1 (5 bases). Trimming took 2 bases from V and 3 from J, leaving 8 bases between them. The germline gives CDR1 MNHEY, CDR2 SVGEGT. The CDR3 is made up of 14 amino acids. The CDR3 DNA reads as TGTGCCAGCAGTTACGACAGAATCTACAATGAGCAGTTCTTC. Residues: CASSYDRIYNEQFF.

J is TRBJ2-1 and V is TRBV24-1; D is possibly TRBD1 (6 bases). There are 13 residues in the CDR3. V gave up 5 bases and J gave up 5 bases, with 9 bases separating them. Per the germline V gene, CDR1 is KGHDR and CDR2 is SFDVKD. The CDR3 spells CATSGTVNNEQFF. CDR3 nucleotide sequence: TGTGCCACCAGTGGGACAGTTAACAATGAGCAGTTCTTC.